A single sample gave rise to the 27 T cell receptor beta chains below, sequenced in a study of immune evolution from preneoplasia to lung adenocarcinoma. Sequencing used immunoSEQ multiplex PCR; TCRdb keeps in-frame clones, though not all of them. Seen here are around 10,000 clones, roughly 82% observed once, and the top ten hold around 3.3%. The sample consisted of FFPE minimally invasive lung adenocarcinoma tissue. The receptors were gathered from a person aged 70 to 85 with lung adenocarcinoma.

DNA of the CDR3: TGTGCCAGCAGCTTCGGGGGGCAGGAAGCTTTCTTT. Translation gives CASSFGGQEAFF. The chain combines TRBV7-8 with TRBJ1-1; D might be TRBD1 (6 bases). The CDR3 extends over 12 amino acids. Trimming took 3 bases from V and 8 from J, leaving 10 bases between them. Germline CDR1 SGHVS, CDR2 FQNEAQ.

The rearrangement uses TRBV19 and TRBJ1-5; TRBD1 matches 9 bases. CDR3 size: 15 residues. Unmatched junction bases numbered 6, after V lost 6 bases and J lost 3 bases. Germline V gives CDR1 LNHDA, CDR2 SQIVND (reference sequence). CDR3 sequence reads: CASRRDRALNQPQHF. The CDR3 DNA is TGTGCCAGTAGAAGGGACAGGGCTCTCAATCAGCCCCAGCATTTT.

The chain carries TRBV5-4 and TRBJ1-6; 7 nucleotides align to TRBD1. Germline assignment: CDR1 SGHNT and CDR2 YYREEE (reference sequence). The CDR3 covers 16 residues. The ends lost 4 bases at V and 5 bases at J; junction bases unmatched: 9. The chain's CDR3 is CASSVGPDRDNSPLHF. The CDR3 DNA reads as TGTGCCAGCAGCGTGGGACCTGACAGGGATAATTCACCCCTCCACTTT.

A single count supports this clone. This sequence joins TRBV19 and TRBJ2-3, with D unclear. Per the germline V gene, CDR1 is LNHDA and CDR2 is SQIVND (reference sequence). This CDR3 has 15 amino acids. V was cut by 9 bases and J by 0 bases, with 16 bases left in between. This CDR3 reads CASKMSRLSTDTQYF. The CDR3 DNA is TGTGCCAGCAAGATGAGCAGGCTTAGCACAGATACGCAGTATTTT.

The chain recombines TRBV9 with TRBJ2-1; D is perhaps TRBD1 or TRBD2 (5 bases each). V was shortened by 0 bases and J by 8 bases, with 15 bases between the two germline ends. CDR3 length: 15 residues. Germline lookup yields CDR1 SGDLS and CDR2 YYNGEE. CDR3 bases: TGTGCCAGCAGCGTAGAGGGACGAGACGCCGATGAGCAGTTCTTC. Amino acids: CASSVEGRDADEQFF.

This clone came up once. V is TRBV5-4 and J is TRBJ2-7, with D perhaps TRBD2 (6 bases). V gave up 4 bases and J gave up 6 bases, with 17 bases separating them. CDR1 is SGHNT, CDR2 YYREEE, per germline (reference sequence). The CDR3 runs 14 residues. The CDR3 loop reads CASSPGTSPGEQYF. In DNA, the CDR3 is TGTGCCAGCAGCCCAGGGACTTCTCCTGGCGAGCAGTACTTC. The full variable domain, with the rest looked up from reference TRBV5-4 and TRBJ2-7, is ETGVTQSPTHLIKTRGQQVTLRCSSQSGHNTVSWYQQALGQGPQFIFQYYREEENGRGNFPPRFSGLQFPNYSSELNVNALELDDSALYLCASSPGTSPGEQYFGPGTRLTVT.

This rearrangement joins TRBV28 to TRBJ1-4, with D unresolved. From germline, CDR1 is MDHEN and CDR2 SYDVKM. Trimming took off 6 bases at V and 0 bases at J, with 5 bases between the two ends. The CDR3 extends over 13 amino acids. The CDR3 DNA sequence: TGTGCCAGCAGGGGATCAACTAATGAAAAACTGTTTTTT. Translating gives CASRGSTNEKLFF.

The chain uses TRBV6-6 and TRBJ1-4; D is undetermined. V lost 8 bases and J lost 8, with 18 bases in between. CDR1 and CDR2 from the germline V gene are MNHNY and SVGAGI (reference sequence). This CDR3 region has 14 residues. The CDR3 loop reads CASGKDSGSEKLFF. CDR3 nucleotides: TGTGCCAGCGGTAAGGATTCCGGGAGCGAAAAACTGTTTTTT.

This clone has just one count. This chain connects TRBV28 to TRBJ1-5; TRBD1 aligns across 12 bases. CDR3 length: 17 residues. V lost 2 bases and J lost 7; bases outside the gene matches: 9. CDR1 is MDHEN and CDR2 is SYDVKM in the germline V gene. CDR3 region: CASSLRGQGAPGQPQHF. DNA of the CDR3: TGTGCCAGCAGTTTAAGGGGACAGGGGGCGCCGGGACAGCCCCAGCATTTT.

This chain joins TRBV6-5 and TRBJ1-2, with no clear D. The CDR3 spans 12 residues. Germline CDR1 is MNHEY and CDR2 is SVGAGI. Trimming removed 8 bases at V and 0 bases at J, with 7 bases between. The CDR3: CASGSANYGYTF. The CDR3 DNA reads TGTGCCAGCGGCTCAGCTAACTATGGCTACACCTTC.

This chain uses TRBV2 with TRBJ1-2, with 9 bases identical to TRBD1. This CDR3 comprises 12 residues. Per germline, CDR1 SNHLY and CDR2 FYNNEI. Unmatched junction bases numbered 2, after V lost 8 bases and J lost 4 bases. CDR3: CASSGQGYGYTF. As DNA, the CDR3 is TGTGCCAGCTCGGGACAGGGCTATGGCTACACCTTC.

The genes are TRBV9 and TRBJ2-5; D may be TRBD2 (5 bases). Germline lookup yields CDR1 SGDLS and CDR2 YYNGEE. The CDR3 has 13 residues. Trimming removed 3 bases from V and 5 bases from J, with 11 bases in between. The CDR3 DNA reads TGTGCCAGCAGCGGAGCGGTTTCGGAGACCCAGTACTTC. It encodes CASSGAVSETQYF.

This chain uses TRBV6-1 with TRBJ2-7; D possibly corresponds to TRBD2 (5 bases). The germline V gene has CDR1 MNHNS and CDR2 SASEGT. The CDR3 has 16 residues. Trimming took off 4 bases at V and 3 bases at J, with 19 bases between the two ends. The CDR3 DNA reads as TGTGCCAGCAGTGTAGGTGGGAGAGGCCATTTCTACGAGCAGTACTTC. Translated: CASSVGGRGHFYEQYF.

Points on this clone: This sample also contains other DNA sequences that code for the same CDR3. The chain links TRBV7-8 to TRBJ2-7, with D unresolved. This CDR3 is 13 amino acids long. The ends were cut back, 3 bases at V and 2 bases at J, with 8 bases in the middle. Germline-derived CDR1 and CDR2 are SGHVS and FQNEAQ. The CDR3 loop reads CASSFGQTYEQYF. In nucleotides, the CDR3 is TGTGCCAGCAGCTTCGGCCAAACCTACGAGCAGTACTTC. The full variable domain, its missing parts supplied by reference TRBV7-8 and TRBJ2-7, is GAGVSQSPRYKVAKRGQDVALRCDPISGHVSLFWYQQALGQGPEFLTYFQNEAQLDKSGLPSDRFFAERPEGSVSTLKIQRTQQEDSAVYLCASSFGQTYEQYFGPGTRLTVT.

The chain couples TRBV18 to TRBJ1-1, with D possibly TRBD1 on 5 matching bases. Germline V gene lookup returns CDR1 KGHSH and CDR2 LQKENI. The CDR3 has 13 residues. Trimming removed 2 bases at V and 7 bases at J, with 11 bases between. The CDR3 reads CASSPVGDGEAFF. The CDR3 DNA reads as TGTGCCAGCTCACCAGTAGGGGACGGTGAAGCTTTCTTT.

The chain links TRBV10-3 to TRBJ1-5; no firm D call. Looked up from germline, CDR1 is ENHRY and CDR2 is SYGVKD. The CDR3 sequence is 16 residues long. V was shortened by 2 bases and J by 0 bases, with 11 bases between the two germline ends. The CDR3: CAISEVLRNSNQPQHF. For the CDR3, the DNA is TGTGCCATCAGTGAGGTACTAAGGAATAGCAATCAGCCCCAGCATTTT.

This clone is a singleton in its sample. The chain couples TRBV28 to TRBJ1-2, with D unresolved. The CDR3 is made up of 12 amino acids. V was trimmed by 3 bases and J by 4 bases, leaving 6 bases between them. CDR1 MDHEN and CDR2 SYDVKM come from the germline V gene. The CDR3, as DNA: TGTGCCAGCAGTTTGGCAGGCTATGGCTACACCTTC. Protein product: CASSLAGYGYTF.

The V gene is TRBV4-1, the J gene TRBJ1-4; maybe TRBD1 (5 bases). Trimming pared 1 base from V and 0 bases from J, leaving 12 bases between. The CDR3 extends over 17 amino acids. Germline assignment: CDR1 MGHRA and CDR2 YSYEKL. CDR3 sequence reads: CASSQGPGGATNEKLFF. The CDR3 bases are TGCGCCAGCAGCCAAGGTCCCGGGGGGGCAACTAATGAAAAACTGTTTTTT.

The genes are TRBV5-1 and TRBJ2-3; D gene unclear. The V and J ends lost 0 bases and 4 bases respectively, with 18 bases between them. The CDR3 sequence is 17 residues long. Germline CDR1 reads SGHRS; CDR2 reads YFSETQ. The CDR3 sequence is CASSLGRVVNPADTQYF. The CDR3 nucleotides read TGCGCCAGCAGCTTGGGTCGAGTGGTGAATCCGGCAGATACGCAGTATTTT.

The sample holds one count of this clone. The genes are TRBV21-1 and TRBJ1-1. TRBV21-1 is tagged as a pseudogene. The CDR3 covers 16 residues. CDR3 sequence: CASSHNLANNRTEAFF. Here the CDR3 DNA reads TGTGCCAGCAGTCATAACCTAGCTAACAATCGCACTGAAGCTTTCTTT.

The V and J genes are TRBV20-1 and TRBJ1-2; D ambiguous. V lost 5 bases to trimming and J lost 8 bases, with 12 bases between them. The length of the CDR3 is 11 residues. Germline assignment: CDR1 DFQATT and CDR2 SNEGSKA (reference sequence). CDR3 DNA sequence: TGCAGTGCTCCCCACATGGAAGGCTACACCTTC. Its protein is CSAPHMEGYTF.

The chain uses TRBV5-1 and TRBJ1-1; no reliable D call. Per the germline V gene, CDR1 is SGHRS and CDR2 is YFSETQ. CDR3 length: 15 residues. The V gene lost 5 bases and the J gene lost 1 base, with 15 bases spanning the gap. The CDR3 here is CASSSDGRQNTEAFF. The CDR3 coding sequence is TGCGCCAGCAGTTCTGATGGACGGCAGAACACTGAAGCTTTCTTT.

The chain recombines TRBV28 with TRBJ1-1; no reliable D call. The CDR3 contains 15 residues. Per germline, CDR1 MDHEN and CDR2 SYDVKM. Trimming pared 0 bases from V and 1 base from J, leaving 9 bases between. CDR3 region: CASSLWLAGNTEAFF. CDR3 DNA sequence: TGTGCCAGCAGTTTATGGTTGGCGGGGAACACTGAAGCTTTCTTT.

V is TRBV19 and J is TRBJ2-1; a weak D match, TRBD2 (6 bases). Per germline, CDR1 LNHDA and CDR2 SQIVND (reference sequence). V lost 6 bases and J lost 3, with 15 bases in between. The CDR3 has 15 amino acids. CDR3 DNA: TGTGCCAGTAGCGTGGGGAGTAGCGGCTACAATGAGCAGTTCTTC. Amino acid sequence: CASSVGSSGYNEQFF.

The rearrangement uses TRBV7-2 and TRBJ1-2; D is ambiguous. From germline, CDR1 is SGHTA and CDR2 FQGNSA. The CDR3 is 16 residues long. V was clipped by 4 bases and J by 4 bases, with 19 bases between them. The CDR3 is CASSSGGRSKGYGYTF. The CDR3 DNA follows: TGTGCCAGCAGCTCCGGCGGTAGGAGTAAGGGCTATGGCTACACCTTC. Looking up the rest from reference TRBV7-2 and TRBJ1-2 gives the full variable domain: GAGVSQSPSNKVTEKGKDVELRCDPISGHTALYWYRQSLGQGLEFLIYFQGNSAPDKSGLPSDRFSAERTGGSVSTLTIQRTQQEDSAVYLCASSSGGRSKGYGYTFGSGTRLTVV.

The chain uses TRBV30 and TRBJ1-3, with 9 nucleotides matching TRBD1. The CDR3 has 15 residues. The V gene end was trimmed by 0 bases and the J gene end by 10 bases; junction bases not matched to a gene: 10. CDR1 GTSNPN and CDR2 SVGIG come from the germline V gene (reference sequence). CDR3 amino acids: CAWSVPRTGAKTIYF. The DNA of the CDR3 is TGTGCCTGGAGTGTTCCCCGGACAGGGGCGAAGACCATATATTTT.

V gene TRBV6-1 combines with J gene TRBJ1-1; D remains ambiguous. The length of the CDR3 is 13 residues. From germline, CDR1 is MNHNS and CDR2 SASEGT. Trimming left V 8 bases short and J 2 bases short, with 12 bases between. DNA for the CDR3: TGTGCCAGCGGGGTAGGCAGAAACACTGAAGCTTTCTTT. Its translation: CASGVGRNTEAFF.